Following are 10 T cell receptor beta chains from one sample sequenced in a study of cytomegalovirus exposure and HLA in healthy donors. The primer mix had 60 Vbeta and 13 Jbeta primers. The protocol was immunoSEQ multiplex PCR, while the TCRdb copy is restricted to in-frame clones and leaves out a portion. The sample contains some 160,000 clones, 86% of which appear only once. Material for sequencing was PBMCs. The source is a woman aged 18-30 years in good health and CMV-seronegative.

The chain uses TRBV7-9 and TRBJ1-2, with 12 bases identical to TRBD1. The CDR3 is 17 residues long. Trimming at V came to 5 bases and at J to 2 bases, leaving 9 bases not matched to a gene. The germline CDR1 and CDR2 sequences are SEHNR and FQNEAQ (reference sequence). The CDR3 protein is CASSPRDRGLGNYGYTF. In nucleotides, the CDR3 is TGTGCCAGCAGCCCGAGGGACAGGGGGCTCGGAAACTATGGCTACACCTTC.

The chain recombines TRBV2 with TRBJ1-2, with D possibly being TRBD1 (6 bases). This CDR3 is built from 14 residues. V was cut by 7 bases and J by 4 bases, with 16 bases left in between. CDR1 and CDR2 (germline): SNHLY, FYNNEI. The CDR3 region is CASMRQVLLYGYTF. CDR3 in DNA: TGTGCCAGCATGCGACAGGTCCTCCTCTATGGCTACACCTTC.

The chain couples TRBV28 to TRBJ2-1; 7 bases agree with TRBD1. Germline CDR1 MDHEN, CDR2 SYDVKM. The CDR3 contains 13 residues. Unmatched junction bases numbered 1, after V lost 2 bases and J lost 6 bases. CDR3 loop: CASSLGTVNEQFF. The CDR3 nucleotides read TGTGCCAGCAGTTTAGGGACAGTCAATGAGCAGTTCTTC.

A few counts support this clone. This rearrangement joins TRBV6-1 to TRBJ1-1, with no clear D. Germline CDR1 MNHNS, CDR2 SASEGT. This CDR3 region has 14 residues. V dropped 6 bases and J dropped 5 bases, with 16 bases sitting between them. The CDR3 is CASRNSLRSTEAFF. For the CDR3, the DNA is TGTGCCAGCAGGAACAGCCTCAGATCAACTGAAGCTTTCTTT.

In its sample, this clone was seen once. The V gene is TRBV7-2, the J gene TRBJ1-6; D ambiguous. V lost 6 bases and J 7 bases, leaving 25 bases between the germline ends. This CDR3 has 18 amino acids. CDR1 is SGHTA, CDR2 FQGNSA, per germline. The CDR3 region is CASSFLLRIVGDNSPLHF. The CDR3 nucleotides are TGTGCCAGCAGTTTTCTTCTGCGAATCGTCGGAGACAATTCACCCCTCCACTTT.

Here the CDR3 reads CASSLTIGQQVGEQYF. The CDR3 DNA reads TGCGCCAGCAGCTTGACAATTGGCCAACAGGTTGGCGAGCAGTACTTC. The gene calls are TRBV5-1 and TRBJ2-7, with D possibly TRBD1 on 5 matching bases. CDR3 length equals 16 residues. Trimming took 1 base from V and 6 from J, leaving 20 bases between them. Germline CDR1 is SGHRS and CDR2 is YFSETQ.

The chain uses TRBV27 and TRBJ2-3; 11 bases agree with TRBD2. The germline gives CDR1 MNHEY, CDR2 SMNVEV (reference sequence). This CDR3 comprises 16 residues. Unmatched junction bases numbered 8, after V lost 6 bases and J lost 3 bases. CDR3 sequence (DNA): TGTGCCAGCAGGTTAGCGGGGGGGCGGTGGACAGATACGCAGTATTTT. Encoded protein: CASRLAGGRWTDTQYF.

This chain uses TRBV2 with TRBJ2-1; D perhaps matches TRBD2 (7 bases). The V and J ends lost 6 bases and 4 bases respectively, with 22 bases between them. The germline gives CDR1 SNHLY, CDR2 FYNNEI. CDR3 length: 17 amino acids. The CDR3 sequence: CASSQIWASGQYNEQFF. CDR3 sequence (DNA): TGTGCCAGCAGCCAAATCTGGGCTAGCGGACAGTACAATGAGCAGTTCTTC.

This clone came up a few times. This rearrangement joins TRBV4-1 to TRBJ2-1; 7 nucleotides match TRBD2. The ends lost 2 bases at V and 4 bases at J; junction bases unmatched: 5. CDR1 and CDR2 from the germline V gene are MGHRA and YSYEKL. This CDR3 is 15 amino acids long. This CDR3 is CASSQTSDVYNEQFF. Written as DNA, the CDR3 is TGCGCCAGCAGCCAAACTAGCGACGTTTACAATGAGCAGTTCTTC.

The CDR3 region has the DNA TGTGCCAGCAGTTTCTCTAGCGGGAGGGTCTCCTACGAGCAGTACTTC. This sequence encodes CASSFSSGRVSYEQYF. J is TRBJ2-7 and V is TRBV6-5; TRBD2 matches at 12 bases. Trimming removed 4 bases from V and 0 bases from J; junction bases left unmatched: 4. CDR1 and CDR2 from the germline V gene are MNHEY and SVGAGI. The CDR3 extends over 16 amino acids.